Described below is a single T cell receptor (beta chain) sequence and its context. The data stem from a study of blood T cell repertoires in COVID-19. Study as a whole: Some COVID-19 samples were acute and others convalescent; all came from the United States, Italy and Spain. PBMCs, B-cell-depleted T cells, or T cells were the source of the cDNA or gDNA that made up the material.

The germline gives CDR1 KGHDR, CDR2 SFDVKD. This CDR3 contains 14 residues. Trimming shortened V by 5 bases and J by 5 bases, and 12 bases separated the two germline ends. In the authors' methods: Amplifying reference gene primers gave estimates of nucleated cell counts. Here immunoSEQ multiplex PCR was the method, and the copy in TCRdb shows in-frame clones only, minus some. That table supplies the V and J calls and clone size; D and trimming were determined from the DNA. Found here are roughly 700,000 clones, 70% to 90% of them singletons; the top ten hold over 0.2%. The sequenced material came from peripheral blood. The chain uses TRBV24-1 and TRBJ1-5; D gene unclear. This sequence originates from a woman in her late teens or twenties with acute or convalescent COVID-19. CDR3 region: CATSGGGEYQPQHF. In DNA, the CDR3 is TGTGCCACCAGTGGAGGTGGAGAATATCAGCCCCAGCATTTT.